This TCR beta chain was documented in a study of shared clonotypes between healthy human individuals. General study findings and limits: Clonotype sharing across donors was expected to vary with sequencing depth.

This clone was recorded many times. What it binds is unknown. In replicate PCRs of sorted subsets, roughly 190 ng DNA, approximately 30,000 T cell genomes, was used. Data came from immunoSEQ multiplex PCR; TCRdb stores just in-frame clones and leaves some out. The repertoire includes 800,000 to 1,200,000 clones, around 82% of them detected once, and 0.5% to 0.6% sits in the top ten. This receptor was taken from a man younger than 35 in good health. Some clones in this sample may be carry-over from other donors' samples. The specimen sequenced was memory CD4+ T cells from PBMCs. Subset here: CD45RA-negative fraction.

CDR3 sequence (DNA): TGTGCCAGCAGCTCCCAGTTCGGCGGCTACGAGCAGTACTTC. It is translated as CASSSQFGGYEQYF. The V call is TRBV7-2, the J call TRBJ2-7; D call uncertain. The CDR3 consists of 14 residues. The germline gives CDR1 SGHTA, CDR2 FQGNSA. V gave up 4 bases and J gave up 3 bases, with 13 bases separating them.